One sample yielded the 16 T cell receptor beta chains listed below, sequenced in a study of Graves' ophthalmopathy and Graves' hyperthyroidism. RNA transcripts served as template for amplifying TCR beta CDR3 sequences. HTBI primers served in a first-round RT-PCR, which a second-round multiplex PCR followed. TCRdb redid the calling of the multiplex PCR reads with MiXCR, one entry per CDR3 protein. This sample yields about 740,000 distinct CDR3 sequences, of which around 40% are seen a single time; approximately 43% belongs to the top ten. Sequencing input: peripheral blood. The source is an adult man with Graves' ophthalmopathy.

This clonotype appeared once. This sequence joins TRBV10-3 and TRBJ1-6; 8 bases fit TRBD1. Germline V gene data show CDR1 as ENHRY and CDR2 as SYGVKD. This CDR3 comprises 13 residues. V shed 6 bases, J shed 7 bases, and the junction held 2 bases outside the gene matches. The CDR3 DNA follows: TGTGCCATCAGCGGGACAGGCAATTCACCCCTCCACTTT. It codes for CAISGTGNSPLHF.

CDR3: CASSSGNANYGYTF. The CDR3 DNA reads TGTGCCAGTAGTTCAGGGAATGCTAACTATGGCTACACCTTC. The chain joins TRBV19 to TRBJ1-2, with D maybe TRBD1 (5 bases). The CDR3 is 14 residues long. Germline-derived CDR1 and CDR2 are LNHDA and SQIVND (reference sequence). The V end lost 5 bases, the J end lost 0 bases, and 10 bases lay between the germline ends.

CDR3 sequence: CSAPNSQTEAYGYTF. The CDR3 DNA reads TGCAGTGCTCCGAATTCCCAGACAGAGGCCTATGGCTACACCTTC. The chain couples TRBV20-1 to TRBJ1-2, with D maybe TRBD1 (5 bases). CDR3 size: 15 residues. Germline lookup yields CDR1 DFQATT and CDR2 SNEGSKA (reference sequence). V was clipped by 5 bases and J by 4 bases, with 20 bases between them.

The chain links TRBV2 to TRBJ2-7, with TRBD1 identical over 7 bases. The CDR3 spans 13 residues. Unmatched junction bases numbered 6, after V lost 5 bases and J lost 5 bases. Germline CDR1 is SNHLY and CDR2 is FYNNEI. This chain's CDR3 is CASSRAGGNEQYF. The CDR3, as DNA: TGTGCCAGCAGTCGGGCAGGGGGAAACGAGCAGTACTTC.

This clonotype was counted at least ten times. V is TRBV7-9 and J is TRBJ2-7, with D perhaps being TRBD1 or TRBD2 (5 bases each). Trimming stripped 6 bases from V and 2 bases from J, with 17 bases between. CDR3 length: 15 residues. Germline V lookup: CDR1 SEHNR, CDR2 FQNEAQ (reference sequence). In DNA, the CDR3 is TGTGCCAGCAGGGACCCCCGGGACGCAGCCTACGAGCAGTACTTC. Its protein product is CASRDPRDAAYEQYF.

This clonotype showed up many times. The CDR3 nucleotides read TGTGCCACCAGCAGGGGGGGACTAGGAAGCGAGCAGTACTTC. Residues: CATSRGGLGSEQYF. The chain combines TRBV15 with TRBJ2-7; 8 positions agree with TRBD2. Per the germline V gene, CDR1 is LNHNV and CDR2 is YYDKDF (reference sequence). V shed 3 bases, J shed 6 bases, and the junction held 7 bases outside the gene matches. CDR3 length: 14 amino acids.

This clonotype was detected many times. This sequence joins TRBV29-1 and TRBJ2-2; D possibly uses TRBD1 or TRBD2 (5 bases each). V was trimmed by 6 bases and J by 6 bases, leaving 8 bases between them. Germline values: CDR1 SQVTM, CDR2 ANQGSEA. The CDR3 runs 11 residues. CDR3 nucleotides: TGCAGCGTCCAGGGAGCCGGGGAGCTGTTTTTT. Its translation is CSVQGAGELFF.

This rearrangement joins TRBV29-1 to TRBJ1-2; D is unresolved. CDR3 size: 13 residues. Germline assignment: CDR1 SQVTM and CDR2 ANQGSEA. V was shortened by 0 bases and J by 7 bases, with 12 bases between the two germline ends. CDR3 sequence reads: CSVEEVGVRGYTF. The CDR3, as DNA: TGCAGCGTTGAAGAGGTCGGGGTGCGTGGCTACACCTTC.

Concerning this clonotype itself: At one end, the junction sequence differs from germline, possibly due to a read error. The chain links TRBV7-8 to TRBJ2-1; 10 nucleotides align to TRBD2. The CDR3 extends over 15 amino acids. The germline gives CDR1 SGHVS, CDR2 FQNEAQ. The CDR3 reads CAGSPSGGAGNEQFF. The CDR3 DNA reads as TGTGCCGGCAGCCCAAGCGGGGGGGCGGGGAATGAGCAGTTCTTC.

This clonotype was counted between two and nine times. This chain links TRBV7-2 with TRBJ1-4; TRBD1 might be the D (6 bases). CDR1 and CDR2 from the germline V gene are SGHTA and FQGNSA. The V end lost 1 base, the J end lost 7 bases, and 10 bases lay between the germline ends. The CDR3 is 14 residues long. CDR3 in amino acids: CASSLGGAREKLFF. CDR3 DNA sequence: TGTGCCAGCAGCTTAGGGGGGGCGCGTGAAAAACTGTTTTTT.

The chain couples TRBV7-9 to TRBJ1-5; the D gene is possibly TRBD1 (6 bases). Germline CDR1 reads SEHNR; CDR2 reads FQNEAQ (reference sequence). This CDR3 region has 13 residues. V was clipped by 5 bases and J by 5 bases, with 10 bases between them. The DNA of the CDR3 is TGTGCCAGCAGCCGAGGACAGTATCAGCCCCAGCATTTT. This sequence encodes CASSRGQYQPQHF.

The chain has TRBV5-8 and TRBJ1-6; 8 positions agree with TRBD1. CDR3 length: 16 amino acids. V was pared by 4 bases and J by 8 bases, with 11 bases of the junction left unmatched. Germline values: CDR1 SGHTS, CDR2 YDEGEE. CDR3 bases: TGTGCCAGCAGCACGGACGGACAGGGACGGCATTCACCCCTCCACTTT. Its translation: CASSTDGQGRHSPLHF.

This clonotype was counted many times. The rearrangement uses TRBV12-3 or TRBV12-4 and TRBJ1-2, with D maybe TRBD1 (5 bases). Trimming took off 6 bases at V and 5 bases at J, with 13 bases between the two ends. The CDR3 sequence is 13 residues long. CDR3: CASSLGPWYGYTF. The CDR3 DNA reads as TGTGCCAGCAGCTTGGGACCATGGTATGGCTACACCTTC.

The chain combines TRBV10-3 with TRBJ2-7; D might be TRBD2 (6 bases). The V gene's germline CDR1 is ENHRY and CDR2 SYGVKD. The V end lost 6 bases, the J end lost 5 bases, and 17 bases lay between the germline ends. CDR3 size: 14 residues. This CDR3 is CAIRITGLGNEQYF. DNA of the CDR3: TGTGCCATCAGAATTACGGGACTGGGGAACGAGCAGTACTTC.

This clonotype was recorded only once. A much larger clone sits a single nucleotide away, making a read error possible. The V and J genes are TRBV7-9 and TRBJ2-2, with D unclear. The CDR3 sequence is 13 residues long. Germline-derived CDR1 and CDR2 are SEHNR and FQNEAQ (reference sequence). In DNA form, the CDR3 reads TGTGCCAGCATCTTATTAGTTCCCGGGGAGCTGTTTTTT. The encoded protein is CASILLVPGELFF.

This chain joins TRBV29-1 and TRBJ2-7; no reliable D call. This CDR3 contains 13 residues. V was pared by 0 bases and J by 6 bases, with 12 bases between. Germline V CDR1 and CDR2: SQVTM, ANQGSEA. Here the CDR3 reads CSVEDGFGVEQYF. The CDR3 DNA is TGCAGCGTTGAAGACGGGTTCGGTGTCGAGCAGTACTTC.